Listed below are T cell receptor beta chains from one sample, sequenced in a study of blood T cell repertoires in COVID-19. The repertoire was sequenced with immunoSEQ multiplex PCR; TCRdb's copy has only in-frame clones and lacks some. Among about 180,000 clones listed, roughly 90% were seen once. The sequencing input was peripheral blood. These receptors were obtained from a man aged 45-60 years with acute or convalescent COVID-19. The CDR3 runs from the conserved cysteine through the conserved F or W. Fields, in order: clone size, D gene, V gene, J gene, CDR3 protein, CDR3 DNA. A D gene is named only where the DNA matches it firmly. Clone size, where shown, is once, few, many, or a class for clones that have expanded.

clone_size: .
d_call: .
v_call: TRBV19
j_call: TRBJ1-5
cdr3_aa: CASSQGLSQPQHF
cdr3_nt: TGTGCCAGTAGTCAGGGGCTGAGTCAGCCCCAGCATTTT

clone_size: .
d_call: TRBD1
v_call: TRBV29-1
j_call: TRBJ2-3
cdr3_aa: CSVLQGADTQYF
cdr3_nt: TGCAGCGTTTTGCAGGGGGCAGATACGCAGTATTTT

clone_size: .
d_call: TRBD2
v_call: TRBV20-1
j_call: TRBJ2-2
cdr3_aa: CSASRSGRATGELFF
cdr3_nt: TGCAGTGCTAGTCGTAGCGGGAGGGCCACCGGGGAGCTGTTTTTT

clone_size: .
d_call: TRBD2
v_call: TRBV18
j_call: TRBJ2-1
cdr3_aa: CASSPPGTGTSGENEQFF
cdr3_nt: TGTGCCAGCTCACCACCCGGTACCGGGACTAGCGGGGAGAATGAGCAGTTCTTC

clone_size: .
d_call: .
v_call: TRBV9
j_call: TRBJ2-1
cdr3_aa: CASSTGHWHFF
cdr3_nt: TGTGCCAGCAGCACCGGACACTGGCACTTCTTC

clone_size: .
d_call: .
v_call: TRBV28
j_call: TRBJ1-5
cdr3_aa: CASREAGGHNQPQHF
cdr3_nt: TGTGCCAGCAGGGAAGCGGGGGGCCACAATCAGCCCCAGCATTTT

clone_size: .
d_call: .
v_call: TRBV5-8
j_call: TRBJ1-6
cdr3_aa: CASSEQGWNSPLHF
cdr3_nt: TGTGCCAGCAGCGAACAGGGCTGGAATTCACCCCTCCACTTT

clone_size: .
d_call: .
v_call: TRBV20-1
j_call: TRBJ2-1
cdr3_aa: CSVPEGTKGFF
cdr3_nt: TGCAGTGTCCCGGAGGGCACCAAAGGGTTCTTC

clone_size: .
d_call: .
v_call: TRBV11-2
j_call: TRBJ1-5
cdr3_aa: CASSWSGVQPQHF
cdr3_nt: TGTGCCAGCAGCTGGAGCGGCGTTCAGCCCCAGCATTTT

clone_size: .
d_call: .
v_call: TRBV19
j_call: TRBJ1-2
cdr3_aa: CASIHQGAGGYTF
cdr3_nt: TGTGCCAGTATCCACCAGGGCGCGGGGGGCTACACCTTC

clone_size: .
d_call: .
v_call: TRBV28
j_call: TRBJ1-1
cdr3_aa: CASSFRGRNTEAFF
cdr3_nt: TGTGCCAGCAGTTTTAGGGGGAGGAACACTGAAGCTTTCTTT

clone_size: .
d_call: TRBD1
v_call: TRBV27
j_call: TRBJ1-1
cdr3_aa: CASSPRGLGDTEAFF
cdr3_nt: TGTGCCAGCAGTCCCAGGGGGCTCGGGGACACTGAAGCTTTCTTT

clone_size: .
d_call: TRBD1
v_call: TRBV6-5
j_call: TRBJ2-7
cdr3_aa: CASRRGQGTYEQYF
cdr3_nt: TGTGCCAGCAGGCGAGGACAGGGAACCTACGAGCAGTACTTC

clone_size: .
d_call: .
v_call: TRBV28
j_call: TRBJ1-2
cdr3_aa: CASSLTTPGQTGYGYTF
cdr3_nt: TGTGCCAGCAGTTTAACGACCCCAGGGCAAACGGGCTATGGCTACACCTTC

clone_size: .
d_call: TRBD1
v_call: TRBV27
j_call: TRBJ2-6
cdr3_aa: CASRKGQGPYSGANVLTF
cdr3_nt: TGTGCCAGCAGGAAAGGACAGGGACCTTACTCTGGGGCCAACGTCCTGACTTTC

clone_size: .
d_call: TRBD1
v_call: TRBV19
j_call: TRBJ1-2
cdr3_aa: CASTPGQGNYGYTF
cdr3_nt: TGTGCCAGTACCCCGGGACAGGGAAACTATGGCTACACCTTC

clone_size: .
d_call: TRBD1
v_call: TRBV5-1
j_call: TRBJ1-1
cdr3_aa: CASSLAGQGYTEAFF
cdr3_nt: TGCGCCAGCAGCTTGGCCGGACAGGGGTACACTGAAGCTTTCTTT

clone_size: .
d_call: .
v_call: TRBV7-9
j_call: TRBJ2-1
cdr3_aa: CASSLRGNSPNEQFF
cdr3_nt: TGTGCCAGCAGCTTAAGGGGGAATTCACCAAATGAGCAGTTCTTC

clone_size: .
d_call: TRBD2
v_call: TRBV19
j_call: TRBJ2-5
cdr3_aa: CASSSTSGLETQYF
cdr3_nt: TGTGCCAGTAGTTCCACTAGCGGGCTAGAGACCCAGTACTTC

clone_size: .
d_call: .
v_call: TRBV2
j_call: TRBJ1-5
cdr3_aa: CASSENRESNQPQHF
cdr3_nt: TGTGCCAGCAGTGAAAACAGGGAGTCCAATCAGCCCCAGCATTTT

clone_size: .
d_call: .
v_call: TRBV29-1
j_call: TRBJ2-1
cdr3_aa: CSVDTTSYNEQFF
cdr3_nt: TGCAGCGTTGATACTACATCCTACAATGAGCAGTTCTTC

clone_size: .
d_call: .
v_call: TRBV2
j_call: TRBJ1-4
cdr3_aa: CASSEQSEGKLFF
cdr3_nt: TGTGCCAGCAGTGAACAGTCCGAGGGAAAACTGTTTTTT

clone_size: .
d_call: .
v_call: TRBV7-9
j_call: TRBJ1-2
cdr3_aa: CASSLTGNRHGYTF
cdr3_nt: TGTGCCAGCAGCTTAACCGGGAATCGTCATGGCTACACCTTC

clone_size: .
d_call: .
v_call: TRBV2
j_call: TRBJ1-3
cdr3_aa: CASSRQHSGNTIYF
cdr3_nt: TGTGCCAGCAGTAGACAGCACTCTGGAAACACCATATATTTT

clone_size: .
d_call: TRBD1
v_call: TRBV3-1/TRBV3-2
j_call: TRBJ2-3
cdr3_aa: CASSQRTGSDTQYF
cdr3_nt: TGTGCCAGCAGCCAGAGGACAGGGTCCGATACGCAGTATTTT

clone_size: .
d_call: .
v_call: TRBV6-5
j_call: TRBJ1-5
cdr3_aa: CASRDGGQPQHF
cdr3_nt: TGTGCCAGCAGAGATGGGGGGCAGCCCCAGCATTTT

clone_size: .
d_call: .
v_call: TRBV7-9
j_call: TRBJ1-4
cdr3_aa: CASSLEQGPNEKLFF
cdr3_nt: TGTGCCAGCAGCTTAGAACAGGGCCCTAATGAAAAACTGTTTTTT

clone_size: .
d_call: TRBD1
v_call: TRBV28
j_call: TRBJ1-2
cdr3_aa: CASSISTGGLGGYTF
cdr3_nt: TGTGCCAGCAGTATATCGACAGGGGGCCTAGGGGGCTACACCTTC

clone_size: .
d_call: TRBD2
v_call: TRBV5-1
j_call: TRBJ2-3
cdr3_aa: CASSLLFAGGSTDTQYF
cdr3_nt: TGCGCCAGCAGCTTGTTGTTTGCGGGGGGAAGCACAGATACGCAGTATTTT

clone_size: .
d_call: .
v_call: TRBV7-2
j_call: TRBJ2-7
cdr3_aa: CASSSTWAYEQYF
cdr3_nt: TGTGCCAGCAGCTCGACTTGGGCCTACGAGCAGTACTTC

clone_size: .
d_call: .
v_call: TRBV6-1
j_call: TRBJ1-3
cdr3_aa: CASSIGGSGNTIYF
cdr3_nt: TGTGCCAGCAGCATAGGGGGTTCTGGAAACACCATATATTTT

clone_size: .
d_call: .
v_call: TRBV10-3
j_call: TRBJ2-3
cdr3_aa: CATWAGTDTQYF
cdr3_nt: TGTGCCACCTGGGCCGGCACAGATACGCAGTATTTT

clone_size: .
d_call: TRBD1
v_call: TRBV6-5
j_call: TRBJ1-5
cdr3_aa: CASSYSRQGKQPQHF
cdr3_nt: TGTGCCAGCAGTTACTCCCGACAGGGAAAGCAGCCCCAGCATTTT

clone_size: .
d_call: TRBD1
v_call: TRBV5-1
j_call: TRBJ2-2
cdr3_aa: CASSLAGTGGTGELFF
cdr3_nt: TGCGCCAGCAGCTTGGCCGGGACAGGGGGTACCGGGGAGCTGTTTTTT

clone_size: .
d_call: .
v_call: TRBV6-5
j_call: TRBJ2-5
cdr3_aa: CASPSEYQETQYF
cdr3_nt: TGTGCCAGCCCGAGCGAGTACCAAGAGACCCAGTACTTC

clone_size: .
d_call: TRBD2
v_call: TRBV5-1
j_call: TRBJ2-2
cdr3_aa: CASSRDTSGRTGELFF
cdr3_nt: TGCGCCAGCAGTCGCGATACTAGCGGGAGAACCGGGGAGCTGTTTTTT

clone_size: few
d_call: .
v_call: TRBV30
j_call: TRBJ1-3
cdr3_aa: CAGDARDTIYF
cdr3_nt: TGTGCCGGAGACGCCAGGGACACCATATATTTT

clone_size: .
d_call: .
v_call: TRBV12-3/TRBV12-4
j_call: TRBJ1-3
cdr3_aa: CASSFGGNTIYF
cdr3_nt: TGTGCCAGCAGTTTTGGCGGAAACACCATATATTTT

clone_size: .
d_call: .
v_call: TRBV11-2
j_call: TRBJ1-6
cdr3_aa: CASSPQAHNSPLHF
cdr3_nt: TGTGCCAGCAGCCCACAGGCTCATAATTCACCCCTCCACTTT

clone_size: .
d_call: TRBD2
v_call: TRBV27
j_call: TRBJ2-7
cdr3_aa: CASSLSATSGGEQYF
cdr3_nt: TGTGCCAGCAGTTTATCGGCGACTAGCGGGGGCGAGCAGTACTTC

clone_size: .
d_call: .
v_call: TRBV6-6
j_call: TRBJ1-6
cdr3_aa: CASSYSSGSGSPLHF
cdr3_nt: TGTGCCAGCAGTTACTCGTCCGGGTCGGGTTCACCCCTCCACTTT

clone_size: .
d_call: TRBD1
v_call: TRBV10-3
j_call: TRBJ1-2
cdr3_aa: CAIRDRRDDGYTF
cdr3_nt: TGTGCCATCAGGGACAGGCGTGACGATGGCTACACCTTC

clone_size: .
d_call: .
v_call: TRBV7-8
j_call: TRBJ2-1
cdr3_aa: CASSRSGRGYNEQFF
cdr3_nt: TGTGCCAGCAGCCGTAGTGGCAGGGGATACAATGAGCAGTTCTTC

clone_size: .
d_call: .
v_call: TRBV7-3
j_call: TRBJ2-3
cdr3_aa: CASSLGLGSTDTQYF
cdr3_nt: TGTGCCAGCAGCTTGGGACTTGGTAGCACAGATACGCAGTATTTT

clone_size: .
d_call: TRBD2
v_call: TRBV19
j_call: TRBJ2-7
cdr3_aa: CATQTSGGSYEQYF
cdr3_nt: TGTGCCACCCAGACTAGCGGAGGCTCCTACGAGCAGTACTTC

clone_size: once
d_call: .
v_call: TRBV28
j_call: TRBJ1-2
cdr3_aa: CASSPPPNYGYTF
cdr3_nt: TGTGCCAGCAGTCCCCCCCCCAATTATGGCTACACCTTC

clone_size: .
d_call: .
v_call: TRBV5-6
j_call: TRBJ2-1
cdr3_aa: CASSGGGGNEQFF
cdr3_nt: TGTGCCAGCAGCGGAGGGGGCGGCAATGAGCAGTTCTTC

clone_size: .
d_call: .
v_call: TRBV6-2/TRBV6-3
j_call: TRBJ1-6
cdr3_aa: CASRPPRASYSPLHF
cdr3_nt: TGTGCCAGCAGACCTCCCAGGGCTTCGTATTCACCCCTCCACTTT

clone_size: .
d_call: .
v_call: TRBV3-1/TRBV3-2
j_call: TRBJ1-4
cdr3_aa: CASSLTQWEKLFF
cdr3_nt: TGTGCCAGCAGCCTGACACAGTGGGAAAAACTGTTTTTT

clone_size: .
d_call: .
v_call: TRBV25-1
j_call: TRBJ1-3
cdr3_aa: CASSKGTLSGNTIYF
cdr3_nt: TGTGCCAGCAGTAAAGGGACTCTGTCTGGAAACACCATATATTTT

clone_size: .
d_call: TRBD1
v_call: TRBV29-1
j_call: TRBJ2-1
cdr3_aa: CSVEGRTGISYNEQFF
cdr3_nt: TGCAGCGTTGAGGGCCGGACAGGGATTTCCTACAATGAGCAGTTCTTC

clone_size: .
d_call: .
v_call: TRBV9
j_call: TRBJ2-5
cdr3_aa: CASSVALVETQYF
cdr3_nt: TGTGCCAGCAGCGTAGCACTAGTAGAGACCCAGTACTTC

clone_size: .
d_call: .
v_call: TRBV30
j_call: TRBJ1-3
cdr3_aa: CAWSVWAPGNTIYF
cdr3_nt: TGTGCCTGGAGTGTCTGGGCACCGGGAAACACCATATATTTT

clone_size: few
d_call: .
v_call: TRBV6-2/TRBV6-3
j_call: TRBJ1-6
cdr3_aa: CASSYSSRRSGNSPLHF
cdr3_nt: TGTGCCAGCAGTTACTCGAGCAGAAGGAGTGGGAATTCACCCCTCCACTTT

clone_size: few
d_call: .
v_call: TRBV4-1
j_call: TRBJ1-3
cdr3_aa: CASSQDRGRGDTIYF
cdr3_nt: TGCGCCAGCAGCCAAGATCGAGGGAGAGGTGACACCATATATTTT